This entry describes one TCR beta chain. Compared with germline, one end of the junction differs, possibly owing to a read error. The data stem from a study of control samples from healthy donors and cancer patients. The CDR3 covers 16 residues. Germline V gene lookup returns CDR1 SGHRS and CDR2 YFSETQ. TCRdb's table, derived via immunoSEQ multiplex PCR, lists solely in-frame clones and lacks some. The sample contains 120,000 or so clones, about 90% of which appear only once. The V and J genes are TRBV5-1 and TRBJ2-2, with 11 bases matching TRBD2. This TCR came from a man between 18 and 35 years old in good health. Sequencing was carried out using blood. The CDR3 reads CASAGSGRAQHRGAVF. CDR3 in DNA: TGCGCCAGCGCCGGTAGCGGGAGGGCCCAGCACCGGGGAGCTGTTTTT.